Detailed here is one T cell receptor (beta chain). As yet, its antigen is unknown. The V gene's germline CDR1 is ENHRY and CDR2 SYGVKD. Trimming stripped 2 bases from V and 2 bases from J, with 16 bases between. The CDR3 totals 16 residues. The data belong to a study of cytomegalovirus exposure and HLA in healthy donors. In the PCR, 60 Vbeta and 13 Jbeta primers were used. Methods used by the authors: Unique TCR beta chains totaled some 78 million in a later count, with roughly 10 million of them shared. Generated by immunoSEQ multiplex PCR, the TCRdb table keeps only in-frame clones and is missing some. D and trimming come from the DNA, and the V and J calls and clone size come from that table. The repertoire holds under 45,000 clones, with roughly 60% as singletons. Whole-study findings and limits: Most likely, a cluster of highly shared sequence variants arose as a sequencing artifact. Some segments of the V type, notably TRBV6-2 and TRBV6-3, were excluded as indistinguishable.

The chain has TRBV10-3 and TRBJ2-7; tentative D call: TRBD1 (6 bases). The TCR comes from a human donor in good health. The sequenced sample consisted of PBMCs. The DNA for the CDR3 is TGTGCCATCAGTGAGAATGGACAGCTACCGACCTACGAGCAGTACTTC. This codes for CAISENGQLPTYEQYF.